The sequence of this TCR beta chain was determined in a study of T-cell memory formation after mild COVID-19. Whole-study results and caveats: Clones contracting across day 15 to 85 had a balanced CD4/CD8 profile; later expanding clones leaned CD4+. That cross-reactive memory joined was suggested by some responding clones appearing in pre-infection memory.

TCR alpha and TCR beta cDNA libraries with sample barcodes and UMIs came from 5'RACE using constant-segment primers. In TCRdb, the 5' RACE reads were re-called with MiXCR into one record per CDR3 protein. The table lists hundreds of thousands of distinct CDR3 sequences, less than 25% of them singletons. The V gene's germline CDR1 is MNHNY and CDR2 SVGAGI (reference sequence). Trimming removed 6 bases at V and 5 bases at J, with 17 bases between. The CDR3 length is 14 residues. As for this clonotype: Its matching antigen is unknown.

Material: PBMCs or a T cell subset sorted from them (not recorded which). The V gene is TRBV6-6, the J gene TRBJ2-7; D tentatively fits TRBD1 or TRBD2 (5 bases each). This clonotype was sampled from an adult woman who had mild COVID-19 (a few samples of this study predate the infection). Cell type and time point are not known. CDR3 loop: CASSPARAGDEQYF. For the CDR3, the DNA is TGTGCCAGCAGCCCCGCCAGGGCCGGGGACGAGCAGTACTTC.